Listed here are 24 T cell receptor beta chains from one sample, sequenced in a study of shared clonotypes between healthy human individuals. The repertoire was sequenced with immunoSEQ multiplex PCR; TCRdb's copy has only in-frame clones and lacks some. The sample shows nearly 1,000,000 clones, over 60% of them seen only once. Sequenced sample: memory CD4+ T cells sorted from blood. Subset defined: CD45RA-negative fraction. The source of these receptors is a man younger than 30 in good health.

This chain joins TRBV7-2 and TRBJ1-2, with unresolved D. The ends were cut back, 5 bases at V and 8 bases at J, with 12 bases in the middle. Germline CDR1 reads SGHTA; CDR2 reads FQGNSA. CDR3 length equals 12 residues. CDR3 nucleotide sequence: TGTGCCAGCAGCACCCAGCCGTGGGGCTACACCTTC. Residues: CASSTQPWGYTF. The whole variable domain, filled in from reference TRBV7-2 and TRBJ1-2, reads GAGVSQSPSNKVTEKGKDVELRCDPISGHTALYWYRQSLGQGLEFLIYFQGNSAPDKSGLPSDRFSAERTGGSVSTLTIQRTQQEDSAVYLCASSTQPWGYTFGSGTRLTVV.

The chain combines TRBV7-8 with TRBJ2-7; 8 positions match TRBD1. The germline CDR1 and CDR2 sequences are SGHVS and FQNEAQ. This CDR3 spans 13 amino acids. V lost 5 bases and J lost 6; bases outside the gene matches: 6. The CDR3 spells CASSDRGFGEQYF. In DNA, the CDR3 is TGTGCCAGCAGCGACAGGGGATTCGGCGAGCAGTACTTC.

This clone was seen a handful of times. The chain carries TRBV18 and TRBJ2-1; 7 nucleotides line up with TRBD2. CDR3 length: 14 residues. J lost 6 bases, V lost 8 bases, and 10 bases had no gene match. The V gene's germline CDR1 is KGHSH and CDR2 LQKENI. In DNA form, the CDR3 reads TGTGCCAGCCGTGGGGAGGGGACTTTCAATGAGCAGTTCTTC. This translates into CASRGEGTFNEQFF.

CDR3 protein: CASSSRTGGSDTQYF. CDR3 DNA sequence: TGTGCCAGCAGTTCCCGGACAGGGGGCTCAGATACGCAGTATTTT. This rearrangement joins TRBV5-4 to TRBJ2-3; 11 bases map to TRBD1. V trimming: 5 bases; J trimming: 4 bases; junction bases outside the gene matches: 6. Germline loops: CDR1 SGHNT, CDR2 YYREEE (reference sequence). There are 15 residues in the CDR3.

This sequence joins TRBV27 and TRBJ2-7; 11 bases agree with TRBD1. CDR1 and CDR2 (germline): MNHEY, SMNVEV (reference sequence). The CDR3 consists of 16 residues. The junction had 11 bases not matched to a gene; V was cut back by 6 bases and J by 4 bases. DNA of the CDR3: TGTGCCAGCAGCCAAGATTCCGGGACAGGGGGTTACGAGCAGTACTTC. It translates to CASSQDSGTGGYEQYF.

This clone has just a few counts. The genes are TRBV9 and TRBJ1-4, with D possibly matching TRBD1 (5 bases). The V and J ends lost 3 bases and 8 bases respectively, with 17 bases between them. This CDR3 spans 15 amino acids. Germline values: CDR1 SGDLS, CDR2 YYNGEE. The DNA for the CDR3 is TGTGCCAGCAGCGCCGGACTACGGGGGGAGGAAAAACTGTTTTTT. It specifies CASSAGLRGEEKLFF.

This clone was counted a single time. V gene TRBV5-1 combines with J gene TRBJ2-2; TRBD1 agrees at 7 bases. The germline V gene has CDR1 SGHRS and CDR2 YFSETQ. V shed 6 bases and J 5 bases; nucleotides not matched to a gene: 10. The CDR3 spans 15 residues. Written as DNA, the CDR3 is TGCGCCAGCACTCCCCCGGGACAGACAACCGGGGAGCTGTTTTTT. Translation: CASTPPGQTTGELFF.

This chain connects TRBV6-5 to TRBJ1-4; 7 bases map to TRBD1. Trimming at V came to 7 bases and at J to 3 bases, leaving 8 bases not matched to a gene. Germline CDR1 MNHEY, CDR2 SVGAGI. The CDR3 spans 15 residues. The CDR3 loop is CASTQGGQANEKLFF. The CDR3 nucleotides are TGTGCCAGCACCCAGGGGGGGCAGGCTAATGAAAAACTGTTTTTT.

The chain's CDR3 is CASSSHREGEQFF. CDR3 coding DNA: TGTGCCAGCAGTTCCCACAGGGAGGGTGAGCAGTTCTTC. The J gene is TRBJ2-1, the V gene TRBV6-6, with a tentative D call TRBD2 (7 bases). V was pared by 4 bases and J by 9 bases, with 13 bases between. CDR3 length equals 13 residues. Germline CDR1 MNHNY, CDR2 SVGAGI (reference sequence).

This chain links TRBV30 with TRBJ2-7; 7 positions match TRBD1. Germline CDR1 reads GTSNPN; CDR2 reads SVGIG (reference sequence). The CDR3 extends over 14 amino acids. V was clipped by 0 bases and J by 6 bases; unmatched bases: 8. The CDR3 DNA sequence: TGTGCCTGGAGTGTACTCGACAGGGTGGCCGAGCAGTACTTC. Protein sequence: CAWSVLDRVAEQYF.

This chain joins TRBV19 and TRBJ2-3, with D unresolved. V was trimmed by 6 bases and J by 4 bases, leaving 11 bases between them. CDR1 and CDR2 (germline): LNHDA, SQIVND (reference sequence). The CDR3 runs to 13 residues. CDR3 sequence reads: CASRRPSADTQYF. CDR3 nucleotide sequence: TGTGCCAGTAGGAGGCCGAGCGCAGATACGCAGTATTTT.

The rearrangement links TRBV11-2 to TRBJ2-7; D could derive from TRBD1 or TRBD2 (7 bases each). CDR1 is SGHAT and CDR2 is FQNNGV in the germline V gene. Trimming removed 5 bases at V and 4 bases at J, with 21 bases between. This CDR3 comprises 16 residues. This CDR3 reads CASSPRQGGGSYEQYF. DNA for the CDR3: TGTGCCAGCAGCCCGAGACAGGGAGGGGGTAGTTACGAGCAGTACTTC.

The genes are TRBV1 and TRBJ2-1; the DNA was not compared with TRBD2, the D call given in the table. TRBV1 is a pseudogene locus. This CDR3 is 17 amino acids long. CDR3 in amino acids: CTSSHQSTPGGLNEQFF. CDR3 DNA sequence: TGCACCAGCAGCCACCAAAGCACCCCAGGCGGGTTGAATGAGCAGTTCTTC.

The chain employs TRBV11-2 and TRBJ2-5; possible D gene TRBD2, 7 bases. The CDR3 sequence is 14 residues long. In germline, CDR1 is SGHAT, CDR2 FQNNGV. V lost 2 bases and J 4 bases, leaving 11 bases between the germline ends. The CDR3 sequence: CASSLRGGSETQYF. As DNA, the CDR3 is TGTGCCAGCAGCTTAAGGGGGGGGTCAGAGACCCAGTACTTC.

The chain carries TRBV19 and TRBJ1-6; D possibly corresponds to TRBD1 (6 bases). CDR3 length: 14 residues. Trimming removed 5 bases from V and 9 bases from J, with 14 bases in between. Germline V lookup: CDR1 LNHDA, CDR2 SQIVND (reference sequence). The CDR3 DNA follows: TGTGCCAGTAGTTTTATGGCAGGGGCTTCACCCCTCCACTTT. As protein: CASSFMAGASPLHF.

The chain employs TRBV6-6 and TRBJ2-7, with 9 bases that match TRBD1. CDR1 and CDR2 from the germline V gene are MNHNY and SVGAGI (reference sequence). The CDR3 length is 14 residues. Unmatched junction bases numbered 5, after V lost 6 bases and J lost 2 bases. The CDR3 DNA sequence: TGTGCCAGCAGCCGGGACAGGGTGGCCTACGAGCAGTACTTC. It encodes CASSRDRVAYEQYF.

Here the CDR3 reads CASSFAVGGYSNQPQHF. The DNA for the CDR3 is TGTGCCAGCAGTTTCGCGGTAGGGGGGTATAGCAATCAGCCCCAGCATTTT. The chain combines TRBV28 with TRBJ1-5; tentative D call: TRBD1 (6 bases). Germline V gene data show CDR1 as MDHEN and CDR2 as SYDVKM. This CDR3 contains 17 residues. The V and J ends lost 3 bases and 0 bases respectively, with 15 bases between them.

This clone was counted only a few times. This sample also contains other DNA sequences that code for the same CDR3. The rearrangement links TRBV5-1 to TRBJ1-1, with TRBD1 matching over 7 bases. Looked up from germline, CDR1 is SGHRS and CDR2 is YFSETQ. The CDR3 loop spans 12 amino acids. The CDR3 DNA sequence: TGCGCTTCCGGGACAGTGAACACTGAAGCTTTCTTT. It codes for CASGTVNTEAFF.

This rearrangement joins TRBV30 to TRBJ2-7; no definite D call. CDR3 length: 14 residues. The ends were cut back, 8 bases at V and 4 bases at J, with 21 bases in the middle. CDR1 is GTSNPN, CDR2 SVGIG, per germline (reference sequence). The CDR3, as DNA: TGTGCCGGTGCGGTAGCCGGACCTCCGTACGAGCAGTACTTC. Encoded protein: CAGAVAGPPYEQYF.

CDR3 DNA: TGCGCCAGCAGCCAAGGGCAGGGGGCAGAGACCCAGTACTTC. Translated, it gives CASSQGQGAETQYF. V usage is TRBV4-3 and J usage is TRBJ2-5; 8 bases map to TRBD1. J gave up 4 bases and V 1 base, and 2 bases lay outside the gene matches. Germline CDR1 reads LGHNA; CDR2 reads YSLEER. CDR3 length: 14 residues.

The chain recombines TRBV30 with TRBJ2-1; a weak D match, TRBD2 (5 bases). V was shortened by 3 bases and J by 4 bases, with 10 bases between the two germline ends. Germline CDR1 reads GTSNPN; CDR2 reads SVGIG (reference sequence). The CDR3 consists of 13 residues. For the CDR3, the DNA is TGTGCCTGGAGGCACGGCGGGTACAATGAGCAGTTCTTC. It is translated as CAWRHGGYNEQFF.

The CDR3 spells CASTPGQQGTGELFF. The CDR3 DNA is TGTGCCAGCACTCCGGGACAGCAAGGCACCGGGGAGCTGTTTTTT. The gene calls are TRBV28 and TRBJ2-2; 7 bases map to TRBD1. CDR1 MDHEN and CDR2 SYDVKM come from the germline V gene. This CDR3 has 15 amino acids. V was clipped by 7 bases and J by 4 bases; unmatched bases: 9.

The chain has TRBV7-9 and TRBJ2-2; D not certain. The CDR3 spans 13 residues. Trimming took 5 bases from V and 5 from J, leaving 9 bases between them. Germline-derived CDR1 and CDR2 are SEHNR and FQNEAQ (reference sequence). The CDR3: CASSPQPTGELFF. The CDR3 nucleotides read TGTGCCAGCAGCCCACAACCGACCGGGGAGCTGTTTTTT.

In its sample, this clone was seen once. V is TRBV25-1 and J is TRBJ1-1; D may be TRBD1 (5 bases). Germline CDR1 and CDR2: MGHDK and SYGVNS. V was shortened by 6 bases and J by 2 bases, with 13 bases between the two germline ends. This CDR3 contains 14 residues. The CDR3 DNA is TGTGCCAGCAGCCGGGCGGGGGGTAACACTGAAGCTTTCTTT. Protein product: CASSRAGGNTEAFF.